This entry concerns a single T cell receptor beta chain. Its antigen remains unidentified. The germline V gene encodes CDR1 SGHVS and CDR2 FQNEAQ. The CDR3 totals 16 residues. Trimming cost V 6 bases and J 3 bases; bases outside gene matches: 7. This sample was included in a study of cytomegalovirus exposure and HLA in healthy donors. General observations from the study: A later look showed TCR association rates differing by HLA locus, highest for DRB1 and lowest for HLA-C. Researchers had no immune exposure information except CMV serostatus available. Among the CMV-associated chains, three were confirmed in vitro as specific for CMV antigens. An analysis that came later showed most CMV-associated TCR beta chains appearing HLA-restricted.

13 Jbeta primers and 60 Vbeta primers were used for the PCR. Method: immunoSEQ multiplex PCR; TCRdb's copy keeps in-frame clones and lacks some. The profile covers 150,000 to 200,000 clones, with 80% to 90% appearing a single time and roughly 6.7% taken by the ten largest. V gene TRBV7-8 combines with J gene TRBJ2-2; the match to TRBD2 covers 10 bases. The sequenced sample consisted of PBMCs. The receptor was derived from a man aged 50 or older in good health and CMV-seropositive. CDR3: CASRQETSGYTGELFF. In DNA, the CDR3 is TGTGCCAGCAGGCAAGAGACTAGCGGGTACACCGGGGAGCTGTTTTTT.